A single sample gave rise to the 32 T cell receptor beta chains below, sequenced in a study. TCRdb re-called the 5' RACE reads with MiXCR, one entry per CDR3 protein. The sample yields 8,400 or so distinct CDR3 sequences, roughly 60% seen once. Sequencing used tumor-infiltrating memory CD4+ T cells sorted from the breast tumor. As to subset: memory CD4+ T cells, CD4+CD45RO+CD25-. These receptor sequences come from a female donor with breast cancer.

This clonotype was detected a few times. The J gene is TRBJ2-3, the V gene TRBV10-3; no clear D. The CDR3 is made up of 14 amino acids. The germline gives CDR1 ENHRY, CDR2 SYGVKD. V was shortened by 3 bases and J by 4 bases, with 11 bases between the two germline ends. The CDR3 DNA follows: TGTGCCATCAGTGAAACACAGAAATCAGATACGCAGTATTTT. Translating it yields CAISETQKSDTQYF.

This clonotype was counted between two and nine times. The V gene is TRBV5-1, the J gene TRBJ2-5; 8 bases align to TRBD2. This CDR3 has 16 amino acids. From germline, CDR1 is SGHRS and CDR2 YFSETQ. The J segment lost 5 bases and the V segment lost 0 bases, leaving 9 bases of the junction unmatched. CDR3 amino acids: CASSLVPAGVEETQYF. CDR3 bases: TGCGCCAGCAGCTTGGTACCAGCGGGAGTCGAGGAGACCCAGTACTTC.

The chain combines TRBV12-3 or TRBV12-4 with TRBJ2-7; 11 bases map to TRBD1. The CDR3 has 14 amino acids. With 5 bases clipped from V and 3 bases from J, the junction kept 3 bases outside the gene matches. The CDR3 region is CASSPGQGVYEQYF. In nucleotides, the CDR3 is TGTGCCAGCAGTCCGGGACAGGGGGTCTACGAGCAGTACTTC.

This clonotype appeared a few times. The chain recombines TRBV20-1 with TRBJ2-2; 8 positions match TRBD2. The V gene's germline CDR1 is DFQATT and CDR2 SNEGSKA (reference sequence). This CDR3 is 16 amino acids long. V lost 2 bases to trimming and J lost 2 bases; unmatched junction nucleotides: 7. CDR3 loop: CSARSWTSRNTGELFF. CDR3 nucleotides: TGCAGTGCTAGATCTTGGACTAGCCGAAACACCGGGGAGCTGTTTTTT.

The chain couples TRBV12-3 or TRBV12-4 to TRBJ2-5; 11 bases are shared with TRBD1. V trimming: 7 bases; J trimming: 8 bases; junction bases outside the gene matches: 12. The CDR3 has 15 amino acids. CDR3 amino acids: CASTLNGQGAITQYF. CDR3 nucleotides: TGTGCCAGCACCCTAAACGGACAGGGGGCTATAACCCAGTACTTC.

V gene TRBV5-1 combines with J gene TRBJ1-3, with unresolved D. The CDR3 contains 14 residues. V was trimmed by 4 bases and J by 0 bases, leaving 8 bases between them. CDR1 SGHRS and CDR2 YFSETQ come from the germline V gene. Here the CDR3 reads CASSGGSSGNTIYF. The CDR3 nucleotides read TGCGCCAGCAGCGGTGGAAGCTCTGGAAACACCATATATTTT.

The rearrangement uses TRBV6-1 and TRBJ1-3; maybe TRBD1 (6 bases). This CDR3 region has 18 residues. The V end lost 4 bases, the J end lost 0 bases, and 19 bases lay between the germline ends. Germline V gives CDR1 MNHNS, CDR2 SASEGT. The CDR3: CASSGQTGLSFSGNTIYF. As DNA, the CDR3 is TGTGCCAGCAGTGGTCAGACAGGCCTAAGTTTCTCTGGAAACACCATATATTTT.

The chain carries TRBV6-4 and TRBJ2-1, with D possibly called TRBD1 or TRBD2 (6 bases each). Germline assignment: CDR1 MRHNA and CDR2 SNTAGT. This CDR3 has 15 amino acids. With 0 bases removed from V and 10 bases from J, the gap between germline ends came to 16 bases. CDR3 residues: CASSDSGEGGGEQFF. For the CDR3, the DNA is TGTGCCAGCAGTGACTCAGGAGAGGGGGGCGGAGAGCAGTTCTTC.

The sample holds a few counts of this clonotype. This chain uses TRBV4-3 with TRBJ2-2, with D unresolved. Germline assignment: CDR1 LGHNA and CDR2 YSLEER. CDR3 length: 12 residues. The germline V and J ends were trimmed by 3 bases and 7 bases, with 6 bases remaining between them. CDR3 nucleotide sequence: TGCGCCAGCAGCCAGGCTGTCGGGGAGCTGTTTTTT. Its translation is CASSQAVGELFF.

The gene calls are TRBV5-1 and TRBJ1-1, with 10 bases that match TRBD1. The CDR3 contains 13 residues. The junction had 8 bases not matched to a gene; V was cut back by 5 bases and J by 10 bases. Germline V gene lookup returns CDR1 SGHRS and CDR2 YFSETQ. CDR3 in DNA: TGCGCCAGCAGACCCGGACAGGGGGACAGAGCTTTCTTT. Encoded protein: CASRPGQGDRAFF.

The rearrangement joins TRBV28 to TRBJ2-1, with TRBD2 as a possible D gene (5 bases). V dropped 2 bases and J dropped 5 bases, with 10 bases sitting between them. Germline V CDR1 and CDR2: MDHEN, SYDVKM. The CDR3 spans 14 residues. The CDR3 DNA is TGTGCCAGCAGTTTAAACCGGGATCACAATGAGCAGTTCTTC. Its translation: CASSLNRDHNEQFF.

V and J are TRBV7-2 and TRBJ2-5, with 7 bases fitting TRBD2. V dropped 4 bases and J dropped 7; count of bases not matched to a gene: 6. Germline V gives CDR1 SGHTA, CDR2 FQGNSA. CDR3 size: 13 residues. CDR3 loop: CASSSPAGRTQYF. CDR3 coding DNA: TGTGCCAGCAGCTCCCCAGCGGGGAGGACCCAGTACTTC.

J is TRBJ2-7 and V is TRBV20-1, with D perhaps given as TRBD1 or TRBD2 (5 bases each). The CDR3 contains 13 residues. Germline assignment: CDR1 DFQATT and CDR2 SNEGSKA (reference sequence). V dropped 4 bases and J dropped 5 bases, with 15 bases sitting between them. In nucleotides, the CDR3 is TGCAGTGCTATTTATAGAGGGGTCAACGAGCAGTACTTC. It yields the protein CSAIYRGVNEQYF.

This rearrangement joins TRBV7-9 to TRBJ1-5; 11 bases are shared with TRBD1. CDR1 SEHNR and CDR2 FQNEAQ come from the germline V gene (reference sequence). With V trimmed by 5 bases and J by 8 bases, 11 bases remained unmatched. The CDR3 contains 16 residues. The chain's CDR3 is CASSPLGQGGAEPQHF. CDR3 coding DNA: TGTGCCAGCAGCCCATTGGGACAGGGGGGCGCGGAGCCCCAGCATTTT.

The V call is TRBV20-1, the J call TRBJ1-6, with TRBD1 as a possible D gene (5 bases). V gave up 0 bases and J gave up 8 bases, with 14 bases separating them. Per the germline V gene, CDR1 is DFQATT and CDR2 is SNEGSKA (reference sequence). The CDR3 totals 15 residues. The CDR3 protein is CSARDPRDGYSPLHF. CDR3 DNA: TGCAGTGCTAGAGATCCGCGGGACGGGTATTCACCCCTCCACTTT.

The chain joins TRBV7-2 to TRBJ2-6; D is uncertain. CDR1 and CDR2 (germline): SGHTA, FQGNSA. V was pared by 0 bases and J by 2 bases, with 2 bases between. This CDR3 has 14 residues. Written as DNA, the CDR3 is TGTGCCAGCAGCTTAGCCCCTGGGGCCAACGTCCTGACTTTC. This sequence encodes CASSLAPGANVLTF.

The chain is built from TRBV12-3 or TRBV12-4 and TRBJ1-6, with 8 bases aligning to TRBD1. There are 15 residues in the CDR3. J was trimmed by 10 bases and V by 5 bases; bases with no gene match: 10. The CDR3 DNA follows: TGTGCCAGCAGTCCTCCCGGGACAGGTCCATCACCCCTCCACTTT. Translation: CASSPPGTGPSPLHF.

The CDR3 DNA reads TGTGCCAGCAGTTTAGTTAGCCAGGGTGAGCAGTTCTTC. Translation: CASSLVSQGEQFF. The chain has TRBV12-3 or TRBV12-4 and TRBJ2-1; weak D call: TRBD1 (5 bases). The CDR3 has 13 residues. V was cut by 1 base and J by 9 bases, with 10 bases left in between.

This clonotype was seen a single time. The CDR3 does not close with the conserved phenylalanine or tryptophan, likely indicating a read error. V and J are TRBV6-5 and TRBJ1-3; no clear D. Germline CDR1 is MNHEY and CDR2 is SVGAGI. V was clipped by 7 bases and J by 5 bases, with 18 bases between them. The CDR3 spans 15 residues. CDR3 in DNA: TGTGCCAGCACCACTAATGGTCGGGGAAGAAACACCATATATTGT. Protein sequence: CASTTNGRGRNTIYC.

Notes on this clonotype: One end of the junction fails to match germline, which may point to a read error. J is TRBJ2-7 and V is TRBV20-1; D is possibly TRBD2 (6 bases). Looked up from germline, CDR1 is DFQATT and CDR2 is SNEGSKA (reference sequence). This CDR3 contains 13 residues. This CDR3 reads CCASVTLRSEQYF. The CDR3 DNA follows: TGCTGTGCTAGCGTCACACTGCGGAGCGAGCAGTACTTC.

This rearrangement joins TRBV12-3 or TRBV12-4 to TRBJ2-3; perhaps TRBD2 as D (5 bases). V lost 2 bases and J lost 9, with 9 bases in between. The CDR3 spans 12 residues. The CDR3 reads CASSLTEATQYF. The CDR3 bases are TGTGCCAGCAGTTTAACGGAGGCCACGCAGTATTTT.

The rearrangement uses TRBV4-3 and TRBJ2-2; TRBD2 matches 11 bases. This CDR3 region has 18 residues. CDR1 and CDR2 (germline): LGHNA, YSLEER. V gave up 6 bases and J gave up 6 bases; unmatched junction bases: 15. The CDR3 loop reads CASSLRFALAGEAGELFF. The CDR3 nucleotides are TGCGCCAGCAGTCTTAGGTTCGCACTAGCGGGAGAGGCCGGGGAGCTGTTTTTT.

This clonotype was seen more than once but under ten times. The J gene is TRBJ2-1, the V gene TRBV7-7; TRBD1 matches at 8 bases. With 1 base clipped from V and 5 bases from J, the junction kept 4 bases outside the gene matches. The CDR3 runs 15 residues. The germline V gene has CDR1 SSHAT and CDR2 FNYEAQ (reference sequence). The CDR3 spells CASSLGQGANNEQFF. CDR3 bases: TGTGCCAGCAGCTTAGGGCAGGGGGCGAACAATGAGCAGTTCTTC.

The chain carries TRBV30 and TRBJ2-1; possible D gene TRBD1, 5 bases. This CDR3 is 14 amino acids long. The germline CDR1 and CDR2 sequences are GTSNPN and SVGIG (reference sequence). Deletions cut 3 bases from V and 1 base from J, with 10 bases between. CDR3 nucleotides: TGTGCCTGGAGGATAGACAGTTCCTACAATGAGCAGTTCTTC. Amino acids: CAWRIDSSYNEQFF.

The genes are TRBV30 and TRBJ2-1; no firm D call. From germline, CDR1 is GTSNPN and CDR2 SVGIG (reference sequence). The CDR3 consists of 12 residues. V was cut by 1 base and J by 3 bases, with 4 bases left in between. In DNA form, the CDR3 reads TGTGCCTGGAGTGGTGACTACAATGAGCAGTTCTTC. It specifies CAWSGDYNEQFF.

The CDR3 here is CASSLQSPYEQYF. Here the CDR3 DNA reads TGTGCCAGCAGTTTACAGTCCCCCTACGAGCAGTACTTC. The V call is TRBV12-3 or TRBV12-4, the J call TRBJ2-7, with D unclear. The germline V and J ends were trimmed by 2 bases and 2 bases, with 7 bases remaining between them. This CDR3 contains 13 residues.

The chain carries TRBV6-5 and TRBJ2-7; 7 bases map to TRBD1. The CDR3 sequence is 15 residues long. In germline, CDR1 is MNHEY, CDR2 SVGAGI. With 5 bases clipped from V and 3 bases from J, the junction kept 10 bases outside the gene matches. The CDR3 sequence is CASSPDRASDYEQYF. Here the CDR3 DNA reads TGTGCCAGCAGTCCTGACAGGGCAAGTGACTACGAGCAGTACTTC.

The rearrangement joins TRBV29-1 to TRBJ1-2; D is possibly TRBD1 (5 bases). The CDR3 sequence is 13 residues long. Trimming removed 4 bases at V and 8 bases at J, with 17 bases between. Looked up from germline, CDR1 is SQVTM and CDR2 is ANQGSEA. This CDR3 reads CSVGKGNGDGYTF. CDR3 in DNA: TGCAGCGTTGGAAAAGGGAACGGGGACGGCTACACCTTC.

CDR3 sequence reads: CASSQGLIRVSGETQYF. CDR3 nucleotides: TGTGCCAGCAGCCAAGGACTCATAAGGGTTTCAGGAGAGACCCAGTACTTC. The chain links TRBV3-1 to TRBJ2-5, with unresolved D. Germline loops: CDR1 LGHDT, CDR2 YNNKEL (reference sequence). This CDR3 spans 17 amino acids. Trimming removed 1 base at V and 4 bases at J, with 19 bases between.

This clonotype has only a few counts. J is TRBJ2-7 and V is TRBV5-1; no reliable D call. The CDR3 loop spans 15 amino acids. CDR1 SGHRS and CDR2 YFSETQ come from the germline V gene. The V end was cut by 0 bases, the J end by 5 bases, with 15 bases between. CDR3 sequence: CASSLGSGNVNEQYF. CDR3 sequence (DNA): TGCGCCAGCAGCTTGGGTTCTGGGAATGTTAACGAGCAGTACTTC.

The genes are TRBV5-1 and TRBJ2-1; D call uncertain. Trimming cost V 1 base and J 5 bases, with 4 bases left between them. This CDR3 is built from 12 residues. Germline CDR1 reads SGHRS; CDR2 reads YFSETQ. The CDR3 DNA reads as TGCGCCAGCAGCTTGATTGACAATGAGCAGTTCTTC. Translation gives CASSLIDNEQFF.

This clonotype has a single count. This chain uses TRBV9 with TRBJ2-3; 10 bases agree with TRBD2. The CDR3 is 15 residues long. Germline V CDR1 and CDR2: SGDLS, YYNGEE. The V gene end was trimmed by 3 bases and the J gene end by 4 bases; junction bases not matched to a gene: 5. CDR3 in amino acids: CASSAGLAFPDTQYF. Written as DNA, the CDR3 is TGTGCCAGCAGCGCGGGACTAGCGTTTCCAGATACGCAGTATTTT.